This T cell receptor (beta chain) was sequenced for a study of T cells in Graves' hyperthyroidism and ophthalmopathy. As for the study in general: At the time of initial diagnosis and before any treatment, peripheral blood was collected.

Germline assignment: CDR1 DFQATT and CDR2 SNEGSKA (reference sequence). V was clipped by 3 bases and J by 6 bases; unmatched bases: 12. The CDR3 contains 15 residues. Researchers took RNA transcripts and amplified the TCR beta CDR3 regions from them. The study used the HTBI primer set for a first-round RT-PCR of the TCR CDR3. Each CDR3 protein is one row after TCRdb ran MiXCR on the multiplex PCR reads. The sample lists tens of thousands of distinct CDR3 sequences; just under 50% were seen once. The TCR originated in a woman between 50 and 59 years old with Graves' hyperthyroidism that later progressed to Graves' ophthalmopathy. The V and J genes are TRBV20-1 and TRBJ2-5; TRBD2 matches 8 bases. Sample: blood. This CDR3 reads CSARDLSGGAKTQYF. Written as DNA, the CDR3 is TGCAGTGCTAGGGACTTATCGGGAGGGGCCAAGACCCAGTACTTC.